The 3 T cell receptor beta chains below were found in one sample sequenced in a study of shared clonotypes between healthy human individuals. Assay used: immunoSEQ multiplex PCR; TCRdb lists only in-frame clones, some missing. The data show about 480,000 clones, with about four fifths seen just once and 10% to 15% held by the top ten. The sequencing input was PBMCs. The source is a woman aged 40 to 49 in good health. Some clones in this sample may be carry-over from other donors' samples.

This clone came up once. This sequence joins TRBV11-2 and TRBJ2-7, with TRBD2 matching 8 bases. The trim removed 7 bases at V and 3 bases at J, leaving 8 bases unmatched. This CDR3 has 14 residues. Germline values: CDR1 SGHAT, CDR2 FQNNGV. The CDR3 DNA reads TGTGCCAGCACCCCGGGACTAGGGATCTACGAGCAGTACTTC. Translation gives CASTPGLGIYEQYF.

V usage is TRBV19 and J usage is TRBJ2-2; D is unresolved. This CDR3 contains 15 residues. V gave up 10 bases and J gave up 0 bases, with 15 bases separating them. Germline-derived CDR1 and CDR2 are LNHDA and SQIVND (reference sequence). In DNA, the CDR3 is TGTGCCACTCACTGGGGTGTCGCGAACACCGGGGAGCTGTTTTTT. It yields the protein CATHWGVANTGELFF.

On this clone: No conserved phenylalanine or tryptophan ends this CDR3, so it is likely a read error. This CDR3 reads CASSHPGLAGFSYEQYL. The DNA for the CDR3 is TGCGCCAGCAGCCACCCGGGACTAGCGGGTTTCTCCTACGAGCAGTACCTC. J is TRBJ2-7 and V is TRBV4-1; 12 bases agree with TRBD2. The CDR3 totals 17 residues. Germline CDR1 and CDR2: MGHRA and YSYEKL. The junction had 6 bases not matched to a gene; V was cut back by 3 bases and J by 0 bases.